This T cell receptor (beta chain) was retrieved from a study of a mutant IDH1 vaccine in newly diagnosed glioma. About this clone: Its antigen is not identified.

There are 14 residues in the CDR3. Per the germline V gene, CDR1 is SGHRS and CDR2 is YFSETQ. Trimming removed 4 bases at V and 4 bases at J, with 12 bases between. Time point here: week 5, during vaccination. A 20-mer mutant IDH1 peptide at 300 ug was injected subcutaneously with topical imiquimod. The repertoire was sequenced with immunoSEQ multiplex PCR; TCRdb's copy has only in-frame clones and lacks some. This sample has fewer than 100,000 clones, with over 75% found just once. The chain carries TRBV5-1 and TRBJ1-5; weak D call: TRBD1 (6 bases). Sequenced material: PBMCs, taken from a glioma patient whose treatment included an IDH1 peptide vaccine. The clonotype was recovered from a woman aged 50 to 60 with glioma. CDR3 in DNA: TGCGCCAGCAGCCCGGACAGTCTAAATCAGCCCCAGCATTTT. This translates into CASSPDSLNQPQHF.